This T cell receptor beta chain originates from a study of Tregs in tolerant kidney transplant recipients (dated by TCRdb to the late 2010s). About the full investigation: Before combined kidney and bone marrow transplantation, this study identified donor-specific regulatory T cells using TCRbeta sequencing and then followed those same cells after transplant.

The transplants used related donors along with nonmyeloablative bone marrow transplantation, and in the human trials mixed chimerism was transient. Thawed PBMCs were FACS-sorted into unstimulated Tregs (CD4+CD25+CD127-), CD4+ non-Tregs (CD4+CD25-), CD4 cells and CD8 cells. The patients were several recipients of combined kidney and bone marrow transplants from the ITN036ST trial, and samples were available only from these trial subjects. Healthy control blood was processed by Ficoll density gradient to PBMCs and cryopreserved; patient PBMCs were collected before and after transplant. Overall study outcomes, separate from this receptor: For some patients, the PCR primers changed as time went on, which meant samples from those patients could not be compared with one another at the nucleotide level. Donor-specific Treg expansion exceeded global Treg expansion in tolerant patients, suggesting antigen-driven rather than nonspecific expansion. Biological reproducibility was not directly assessed, although technical replication error appeared to be minimal. Because the study included only a small number of patients, the results must be confirmed in larger populations and under other immunosuppression protocols. Expanding Tregs with activated donor B cells appeared to identify the most biologically relevant and donor-specific TCRbeta repertoire.

Genomic DNA was extracted from sorted cells with the QIAGEN DNeasy Blood and Tissue Kit for TCRbeta CDR3 sequencing. High-throughput TCRbeta CDR3 sequencing, including PCR amplification with bias correction and internal controls, was performed commercially through immunoSEQ. The authors' analysis ran thus. Unique productive TCRbeta sequences were defined by CDR3 nucleotide sequence when primers matched and otherwise by CDR3 amino acid sequence together with Vbeta and Jbeta genes. To correct for sorting error, sequences found in more than one sorted population at a frequency ratio of 2:1 or less were discarded, and the remaining shared sequences were assigned to the population with the higher frequency. Donor-reactive sequences were defined as at least 5-fold expanded in CFSE-low cells versus unstimulated cells, with frequency of at least 0.01% in CFSE-low cells. Repertoire divergence was quantified by Jensen-Shannon divergence calculated from the top 100 TCRbeta sequences ranked by frequency. When a sample had multiple sequencing runs, each run was corrected for sorting error separately and the runs were then pooled. TCRdb holds this immuneACCESS table with in-frame rearrangements only. Some clones are missing; in checked studies, unresolved V genes explain under half, and the rest has no known cause. D and trimming were read from the DNA, whereas the V and J calls and clone size are those reported in that table. The sample profile shows roughly 86,000 clones; over 85% of them were found once. The ten largest clones capture 1.6% of the sample.

A remark on this clone: Its antigen is unknown. Base qualities are not provided; no much larger clone lies one nucleotide away.

The germline V gene sets CDR1 to ENHRY and CDR2 to SYGVKD. The cysteine opens and the phenylalanine closes a CDR3 of 13 amino acids. CDR3 DNA only is kept here, 39 bases in frame from base 1. Deletion took 4 bases off V and 2 bases off J, with a span of 8 bases between the germline ends. The clonotype comes from a human patient who received a combined kidney and bone marrow transplant. Some T cells seen after a transplant may have their origin in the graft donor. The sample consisted of CD4+ T cells from blood (PBMCs), taken 12 months after the transplant. In this chain, TRBV10-3 is recombined with TRBJ1-1; no D gene call is confident. CDR3 region: CAISGDRNTEAFF. The DNA sequence follows: TGTGCCATCAGTGGCGATCGAAACACTGAAGCTTTCTTT.